This is a list of T cell receptor beta chains from one sample in a study of PD-1 blockade in classical Hodgkin lymphoma. The repertoire was sequenced with immunoSEQ multiplex PCR; TCRdb's copy has only in-frame clones and lacks some. The sample has over 60,000 clones, 85% to 95% seen once. This material consisted of peripheral blood mononuclear cells (PBMCs), taken before the fourth cycle of nivolumab. All receptors come from a human donor with classical Hodgkin lymphoma. Both conserved end residues are part of each CDR3. Fields, in order: clone size, D gene, J gene, V gene, CDR3 DNA, CDR3 protein. D genes are given only for firm matches. The size of a clone is reported for some rows only, either as once, few or many, or as a class for expanded clones.

clone size: .; D gene: .; J gene: TRBJ2-1; V gene: TRBV5-1; CDR3 DNA: TGCGCCAGCAGCTTGGCCCAAAGGGCGGCCCTCGGGCATGAGCAGTTCTTC; CDR3 protein: CASSLAQRAALGHEQFF
clone size: .; D gene: .; J gene: TRBJ1-4; V gene: TRBV19; CDR3 DNA: TGTGCCACCCTAGGGAAAGCAACTAATGAAAAACTGTTTTTT; CDR3 protein: CATLGKATNEKLFF
clone size: .; D gene: TRBD2; J gene: TRBJ2-7; V gene: TRBV14; CDR3 DNA: TGTGCCAGCAGCCGTGGGAGGGCCGGCCCCTACGAGCAGTACTTC; CDR3 protein: CASSRGRAGPYEQYF
clone size: .; D gene: .; J gene: TRBJ1-5; V gene: TRBV18; CDR3 DNA: TGTGCCAGCTCACCACCGGGAGCGGGGCCCCAGCATTTT; CDR3 protein: CASSPPGAGPQHF
clone size: .; D gene: TRBD1; J gene: TRBJ1-5; V gene: TRBV28; CDR3 DNA: TGTGCCAGCAGTCCCACCGGGACAGGGGATCGTCAGCCCCAGCATTTT; CDR3 protein: CASSPTGTGDRQPQHF
clone size: .; D gene: .; J gene: TRBJ2-7; V gene: TRBV10-3; CDR3 DNA: TGTGCCATCAGCTACACGAACTACGAGCAGTACTTC; CDR3 protein: CAISYTNYEQYF
clone size: .; D gene: TRBD1; J gene: TRBJ2-3; V gene: TRBV11-3; CDR3 DNA: TGTGCCAGCAGCTCTCCGGACAGGGAGGGCACAGATACGCAGTATTTT; CDR3 protein: CASSSPDREGTDTQYF
clone size: once; D gene: TRBD2; J gene: TRBJ2-3; V gene: TRBV7-9; CDR3 DNA: TGTGCCAGCAGCGGGGGACTAGCGGGAAACACAGATACGCAGTATTTT; CDR3 protein: CASSGGLAGNTDTQYF
clone size: .; D gene: .; J gene: TRBJ2-7; V gene: TRBV30; CDR3 DNA: TGTGCCTGGAGTCGAGGGAGCTCCTACGAGCAGTACTTC; CDR3 protein: CAWSRGSSYEQYF
clone size: .; D gene: TRBD1; J gene: TRBJ1-1; V gene: TRBV27; CDR3 DNA: TGTGCCAGCAGAGGGGGCGTCTTGAACACTGAAGCTTTCTTT; CDR3 protein: CASRGGVLNTEAFF
clone size: .; D gene: TRBD2; J gene: TRBJ2-2; V gene: TRBV5-1; CDR3 DNA: TGCGCCAGCAGTCCTAGCGGGTCCCCTATGGGCACCGGGGAGCTGTTTTTT; CDR3 protein: CASSPSGSPMGTGELFF
clone size: .; D gene: .; J gene: TRBJ2-5; V gene: TRBV30; CDR3 DNA: TGTGCCTGGAGTCCAAACTCCTTCCAAGAGACCCAGTACTTC; CDR3 protein: CAWSPNSFQETQYF
clone size: once; D gene: .; J gene: TRBJ2-3; V gene: TRBV28; CDR3 DNA: TGTGCCAGCAGTTTGATTTACGGAGATACGCAGTATTTT; CDR3 protein: CASSLIYGDTQYF
clone size: .; D gene: .; J gene: TRBJ2-7; V gene: TRBV5-5; CDR3 DNA: TGTGCCAGCAGCCTCCTTGGGGAGCAGTACTTC; CDR3 protein: CASSLLGEQYF
clone size: .; D gene: TRBD1; J gene: TRBJ1-6; V gene: TRBV7-9; CDR3 DNA: TGTGCCAGCAGATCGACAGGGGATTCCTATAATTCACCCCTCCACTTT; CDR3 protein: CASRSTGDSYNSPLHF
clone size: .; D gene: .; J gene: TRBJ2-7; V gene: TRBV6-5; CDR3 DNA: TGTGCCAGCAGTTACTCCCAAGCCTACGAGCAGTACTTC; CDR3 protein: CASSYSQAYEQYF
clone size: once; D gene: .; J gene: TRBJ1-5; V gene: TRBV7-8; CDR3 DNA: TGTGCCAGCAGCTTTGGCACCAATCAGCCCCAGCATTTT; CDR3 protein: CASSFGTNQPQHF
clone size: .; D gene: .; J gene: TRBJ2-7; V gene: TRBV27; CDR3 DNA: TGTGCCAGCAGTTTCGGGGAAACCTACGAGCAGTACTTC; CDR3 protein: CASSFGETYEQYF
clone size: .; D gene: .; J gene: TRBJ2-5; V gene: TRBV6-5; CDR3 DNA: TGTGCCAGCAGTTACGGAGAGGAGTTGTACTTC; CDR3 protein: CASSYGEELYF
clone size: few; D gene: .; J gene: TRBJ1-1; V gene: TRBV9; CDR3 DNA: TGTGCCAGCAGCGTAGGGAGGGGGAACACTGAAGCTTTCTTT; CDR3 protein: CASSVGRGNTEAFF
clone size: .; D gene: .; J gene: TRBJ2-1; V gene: TRBV15; CDR3 DNA: TGTGCCACCAGCCTTCAAACAGGGTTTGGCGAGCAGTTCTTC; CDR3 protein: CATSLQTGFGEQFF
clone size: .; D gene: TRBD1; J gene: TRBJ1-2; V gene: TRBV6-5; CDR3 DNA: TGTGCCAGCACCCCAGGGGGCATCTATGGCTACACCTTC; CDR3 protein: CASTPGGIYGYTF
clone size: once; D gene: .; J gene: TRBJ2-7; V gene: TRBV5-1; CDR3 DNA: TGCGCCAGCAGCTTGGTTCTGGATCACTACGAGCAGTACTTC; CDR3 protein: CASSLVLDHYEQYF
clone size: once; D gene: .; J gene: TRBJ2-1; V gene: TRBV9; CDR3 DNA: TGTGCCAGCAGCGTAGGTTATGAGCAGTTCTTC; CDR3 protein: CASSVGYEQFF
clone size: .; D gene: TRBD2; J gene: TRBJ2-1; V gene: TRBV2; CDR3 DNA: TGTGCCAGCAGTGAAGTGGGGACTAGCGGGGACAATGAGCAGTTCTTC; CDR3 protein: CASSEVGTSGDNEQFF
clone size: .; D gene: .; J gene: TRBJ1-4; V gene: TRBV4-2; CDR3 DNA: TGTGCCAGCAGCCAAGGACCAACTAATGAAAAACTGTTTTTT; CDR3 protein: CASSQGPTNEKLFF
clone size: .; D gene: TRBD1; J gene: TRBJ1-5; V gene: TRBV28; CDR3 DNA: TGTGCCAGCAGCCCGACAGGGGATCAGCCCCAGCATTTT; CDR3 protein: CASSPTGDQPQHF
clone size: .; D gene: .; J gene: TRBJ2-6; V gene: TRBV4-1; CDR3 DNA: TGCGCCAGCAGCCAAGCTGAGGGATCTGGGGCCAACGTCCTGACTTTC; CDR3 protein: CASSQAEGSGANVLTF
clone size: .; D gene: .; J gene: TRBJ1-2; V gene: TRBV7-9; CDR3 DNA: TGTGCCAGCAGCTTAGGATACAGGGCTGGCTACACCTTC; CDR3 protein: CASSLGYRAGYTF
clone size: .; D gene: .; J gene: TRBJ2-2; V gene: TRBV28; CDR3 DNA: TGTGCCAGCAGCCCGGGACAAACTTACGGGGAGCTGTTTTTT; CDR3 protein: CASSPGQTYGELFF
clone size: .; D gene: TRBD1; J gene: TRBJ1-5; V gene: TRBV28; CDR3 DNA: TGTGCCAGCAGTACAGGGGGGCTCAATCAGCCCCAGCATTTT; CDR3 protein: CASSTGGLNQPQHF
clone size: once; D gene: TRBD1; J gene: TRBJ1-2; V gene: TRBV10-2; CDR3 DNA: TGCGCCAGCAGAAGGGACAGCTATGGCTACACCTTC; CDR3 protein: CASRRDSYGYTF
clone size: .; D gene: .; J gene: TRBJ2-1; V gene: TRBV2; CDR3 DNA: TGTGCCAGCAGGACAACGGGGGACAGAGTCAATGAGCAGTTCTTC; CDR3 protein: CASRTTGDRVNEQFF
clone size: few; D gene: .; J gene: TRBJ1-1; V gene: TRBV19; CDR3 DNA: TGTGCCAGTAGTGCACCCGACAGGTTGAACACTGAAGCTTTCTTT; CDR3 protein: CASSAPDRLNTEAFF
clone size: .; D gene: .; J gene: TRBJ2-1; V gene: TRBV27; CDR3 DNA: TGTGCCAGCAGTTGGGCTAGCAGCAATGAGCAGTTCTTC; CDR3 protein: CASSWASSNEQFF
clone size: .; D gene: TRBD1; J gene: TRBJ1-5; V gene: TRBV11-2; CDR3 DNA: TGTGCCAGCAGCAATACAGGGGACAATCAGCCCCAGCATTTT; CDR3 protein: CASSNTGDNQPQHF
clone size: .; D gene: .; J gene: TRBJ2-7; V gene: TRBV7-8; CDR3 DNA: TGTGCCAGCAGTGGGCAGTTTGACCCTACTACCGAGCAGTACTTC; CDR3 protein: CASSGQFDPTTEQYF
clone size: .; D gene: .; J gene: TRBJ2-3; V gene: TRBV27; CDR3 DNA: TGTGCCAGCAGTCCCCCGCCCCAACTTGGGGGGACAGATACGCAGTATTTT; CDR3 protein: CASSPPPQLGGTDTQYF
clone size: once; D gene: .; J gene: TRBJ2-5; V gene: TRBV7-9; CDR3 DNA: TGTGCCAGCAGCTTAGTATCCGGGGGAGAGACCCAGTACTTC; CDR3 protein: CASSLVSGGETQYF
clone size: .; D gene: TRBD2; J gene: TRBJ2-7; V gene: TRBV27; CDR3 DNA: TGTGCCAGCAGTTTATCCCCACTAGCGGCTTTCTACGAGCAGTACTTC; CDR3 protein: CASSLSPLAAFYEQYF
clone size: .; D gene: .; J gene: TRBJ2-5; V gene: TRBV28; CDR3 DNA: TGTGCCAGCAAGGTCCGACTAATCCAAGAGACCCAGTACTTC; CDR3 protein: CASKVRLIQETQYF
clone size: .; D gene: .; J gene: TRBJ1-3; V gene: TRBV6-5; CDR3 DNA: TGTGCCAGCAGTTACTCGAGGGCAGCCTCTGGAAACACCATATATTTT; CDR3 protein: CASSYSRAASGNTIYF
clone size: .; D gene: TRBD2; J gene: TRBJ2-7; V gene: TRBV7-9; CDR3 DNA: TGTGCCAGCCGAGCGGGGTCCTACGACGAGCAGTACTTC; CDR3 protein: CASRAGSYDEQYF
clone size: .; D gene: TRBD1; J gene: TRBJ1-2; V gene: TRBV19; CDR3 DNA: TGTGCCAGTAGTAGGGACAGGGGAGCTAACTATGGCTACACCTTC; CDR3 protein: CASSRDRGANYGYTF
clone size: .; D gene: .; J gene: TRBJ1-1; V gene: TRBV7-8; CDR3 DNA: TGTGCCAGCAGCCTTACGGACACTGAAGCTTTCTTT; CDR3 protein: CASSLTDTEAFF
clone size: .; D gene: .; J gene: TRBJ2-3; V gene: TRBV27; CDR3 DNA: TGTGCCAGCAGTCCGGGAGCAGGGGTTACAGATACGCAGTATTTT; CDR3 protein: CASSPGAGVTDTQYF
clone size: once; D gene: .; J gene: TRBJ1-2; V gene: TRBV10-3; CDR3 DNA: TGTGCCATCAGTGAGTCATCGGGTTACGGCTATGGCTACACCTTC; CDR3 protein: CAISESSGYGYGYTF
clone size: .; D gene: .; J gene: TRBJ1-5; V gene: TRBV6-6; CDR3 DNA: TGTGCCAGCAGGGGAGGGGGACGGCTGGATCAGCCCCAGCATTTT; CDR3 protein: CASRGGGRLDQPQHF
clone size: .; D gene: .; J gene: TRBJ1-5; V gene: TRBV2; CDR3 DNA: TGTGCCAGCAGCTGGGCTAGCAATCAGCCCCAGCATTTT; CDR3 protein: CASSWASNQPQHF
clone size: .; D gene: .; J gene: TRBJ2-7; V gene: TRBV27; CDR3 DNA: TGTGCCAGCAGTGCCGGGACTCAGTCCTACGAGCAGTACTTC; CDR3 protein: CASSAGTQSYEQYF
clone size: .; D gene: .; J gene: TRBJ1-3; V gene: TRBV9; CDR3 DNA: TGTGCCAGCAGCGCAGAACAGGGCCCTTTCTCTGGAAACACCATATATTTT; CDR3 protein: CASSAEQGPFSGNTIYF
clone size: .; D gene: .; J gene: TRBJ2-2; V gene: TRBV11-2; CDR3 DNA: TGTGCCAGCAGCTTTAGGGCTAGCACCCTGCCGGCCGGGTCCGGGGAGCTGTTTTTT; CDR3 protein: CASSFRASTLPAGSGELFF
clone size: .; D gene: .; J gene: TRBJ2-2; V gene: TRBV5-1; CDR3 DNA: TGCGCCAGCAGCTTGGGGGCCGGGAGCGCGGCGAACACCGGGGAGCTGTTTTTT; CDR3 protein: CASSLGAGSAANTGELFF
clone size: .; D gene: .; J gene: TRBJ2-7; V gene: TRBV6-1; CDR3 DNA: TGTGCCAGCAGTGAATCTCTTCCCTACGAGCAGTACTTC; CDR3 protein: CASSESLPYEQYF
clone size: once; D gene: .; J gene: TRBJ1-5; V gene: TRBV6-1; CDR3 DNA: TGTGCCAGCAGTGAAGATCAGGGCGGCAATCAGCCCCAGCATTTT; CDR3 protein: CASSEDQGGNQPQHF